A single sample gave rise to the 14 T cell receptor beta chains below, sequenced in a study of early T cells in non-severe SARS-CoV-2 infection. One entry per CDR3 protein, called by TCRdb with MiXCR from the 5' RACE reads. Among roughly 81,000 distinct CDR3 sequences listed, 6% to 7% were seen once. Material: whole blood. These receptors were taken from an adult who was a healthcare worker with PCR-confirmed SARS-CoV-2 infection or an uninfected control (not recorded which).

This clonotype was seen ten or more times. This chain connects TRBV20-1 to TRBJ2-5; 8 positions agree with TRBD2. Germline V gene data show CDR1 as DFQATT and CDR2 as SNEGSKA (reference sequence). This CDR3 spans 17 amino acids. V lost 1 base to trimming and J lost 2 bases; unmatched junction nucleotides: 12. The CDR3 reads CSARGTSFTLPQETQYF. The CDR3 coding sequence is TGCAGTGCTAGAGGGACTAGCTTCACCCTACCACAAGAGACCCAGTACTTC.

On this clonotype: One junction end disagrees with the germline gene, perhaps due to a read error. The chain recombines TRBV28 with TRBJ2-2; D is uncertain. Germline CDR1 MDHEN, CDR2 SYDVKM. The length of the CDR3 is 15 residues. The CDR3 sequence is CASSSPTANTWELFF. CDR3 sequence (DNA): TGTGCCAGCAGCTCACCTACCGCGAACACCTGGGAGCTGTTTTTT.

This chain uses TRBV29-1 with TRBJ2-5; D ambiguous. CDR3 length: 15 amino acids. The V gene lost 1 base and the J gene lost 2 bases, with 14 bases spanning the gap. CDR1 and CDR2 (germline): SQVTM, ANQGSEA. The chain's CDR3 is CSVEAIDTPQETQYF. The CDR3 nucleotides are TGCAGCGTTGAAGCCATCGACACGCCACAAGAGACCCAGTACTTC. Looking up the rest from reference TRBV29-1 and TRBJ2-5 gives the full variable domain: SAVISQKPSRDICQRGTSLTIQCQVDSQVTMMFWYRQQPGQSLTLIATANQGSEATYESGFVIDKFPISRPNLTFSTLTVSNMSPEDSSIYLCSVEAIDTPQETQYFGPGTRLLVL.

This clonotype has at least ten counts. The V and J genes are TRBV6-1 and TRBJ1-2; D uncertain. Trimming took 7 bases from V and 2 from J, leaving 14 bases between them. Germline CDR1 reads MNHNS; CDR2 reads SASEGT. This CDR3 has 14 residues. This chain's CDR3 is CASISPTRNYGYTF. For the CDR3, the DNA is TGTGCCAGCATTTCCCCCACAAGGAACTATGGCTACACCTTC.

CDR3 nucleotides: TGTGCCAGCAGCTTAGAGTCCCGACAGGGAAGGTCTGGGTACCAAGAGACCCAGTACTTC. Its protein is CASSLESRQGRSGYQETQYF. J is TRBJ2-5 and V is TRBV7-2; 7 bases fit TRBD1. The CDR3 extends over 20 amino acids. Germline values: CDR1 SGHTA, CDR2 FQGNSA. The V gene end was trimmed by 1 base and the J gene end by 0 bases; junction bases not matched to a gene: 17.

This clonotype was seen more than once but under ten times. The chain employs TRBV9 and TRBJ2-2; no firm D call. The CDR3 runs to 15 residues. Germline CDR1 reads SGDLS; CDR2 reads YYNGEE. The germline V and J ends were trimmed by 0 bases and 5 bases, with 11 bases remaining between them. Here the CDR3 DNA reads TGTGCCAGCAGCGTAGCTCTAGGAGAAACCGGGGAGCTGTTTTTT. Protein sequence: CASSVALGETGELFF.

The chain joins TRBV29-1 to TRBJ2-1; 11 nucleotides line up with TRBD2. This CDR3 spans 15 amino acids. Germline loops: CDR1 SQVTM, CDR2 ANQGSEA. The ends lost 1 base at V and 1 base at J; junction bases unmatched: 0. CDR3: CSVEGTSGSYNEQFF. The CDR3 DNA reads TGCAGCGTTGAAGGGACTAGCGGGTCCTACAATGAGCAGTTCTTC.

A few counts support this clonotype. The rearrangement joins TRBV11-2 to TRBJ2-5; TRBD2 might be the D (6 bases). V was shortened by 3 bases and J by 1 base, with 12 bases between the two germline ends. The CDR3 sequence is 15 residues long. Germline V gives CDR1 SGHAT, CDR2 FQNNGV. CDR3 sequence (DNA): TGTGCCAGCAGCTTGGAGGGTTGGGGCCAAGAGACCCAGTACTTC. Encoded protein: CASSLEGWGQETQYF. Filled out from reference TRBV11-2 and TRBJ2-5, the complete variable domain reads EAGVAQSPRYKIIEKRQSVAFWCNPISGHATLYWYQQILGQGPKLLIQFQNNGVVDDSQLPKDRFSAERLKGVDSTLKIQPAKLEDSAVYLCASSLEGWGQETQYFGPGTRLLVL.

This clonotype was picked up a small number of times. The CDR3 DNA reads TGTGCCAGCAGTCAAAGGACAGGGGGAAGCAATCAGCCCCAGCATTTT. Its translation: CASSQRTGGSNQPQHF. The J gene is TRBJ1-5, the V gene TRBV28, with 10 nucleotides matching TRBD1. Germline CDR1 reads MDHEN; CDR2 reads SYDVKM. This CDR3 is 16 amino acids long. V lost 5 bases to trimming and J lost 1 base; unmatched junction nucleotides: 5.

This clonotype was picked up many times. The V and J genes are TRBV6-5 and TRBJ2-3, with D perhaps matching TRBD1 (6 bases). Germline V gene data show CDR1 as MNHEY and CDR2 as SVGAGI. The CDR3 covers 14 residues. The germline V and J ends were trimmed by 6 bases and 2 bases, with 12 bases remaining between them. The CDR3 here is CASSRTGLTDTQYF. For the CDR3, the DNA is TGTGCCAGCAGCCGAACAGGGCTCACAGATACGCAGTATTTT.

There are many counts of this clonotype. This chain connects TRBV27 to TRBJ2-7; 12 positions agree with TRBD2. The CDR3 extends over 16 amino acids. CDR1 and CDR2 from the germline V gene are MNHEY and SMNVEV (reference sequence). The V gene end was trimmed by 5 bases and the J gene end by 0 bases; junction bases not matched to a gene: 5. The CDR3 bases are TGTGCCAGCAGTCGAGGACTAGCGGGGAGCTCCTACGAGCAGTACTTC. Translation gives CASSRGLAGSSYEQYF.

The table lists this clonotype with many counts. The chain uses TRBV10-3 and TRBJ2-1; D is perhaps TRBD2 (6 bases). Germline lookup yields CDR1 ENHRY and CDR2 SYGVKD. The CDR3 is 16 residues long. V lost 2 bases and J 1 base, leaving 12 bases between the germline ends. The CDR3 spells CAISEPGGISYNEQFF. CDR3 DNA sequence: TGTGCCATCAGTGAGCCCGGGGGTATATCCTACAATGAGCAGTTCTTC.

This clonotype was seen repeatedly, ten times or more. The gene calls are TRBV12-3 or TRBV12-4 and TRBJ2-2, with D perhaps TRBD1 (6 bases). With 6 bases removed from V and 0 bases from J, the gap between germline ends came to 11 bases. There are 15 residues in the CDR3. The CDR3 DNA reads TGTGCCAGCAGAATACAGGGATCGAACACCGGGGAGCTGTTTTTT. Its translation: CASRIQGSNTGELFF.

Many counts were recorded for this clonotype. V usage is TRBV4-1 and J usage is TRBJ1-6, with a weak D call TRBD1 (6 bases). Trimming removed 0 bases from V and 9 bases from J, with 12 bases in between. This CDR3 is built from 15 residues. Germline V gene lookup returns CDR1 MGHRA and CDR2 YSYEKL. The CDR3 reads CASSQDRGGGSPLHF. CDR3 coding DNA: TGCGCCAGCAGCCAAGATCGCGGAGGGGGTTCACCCCTCCACTTT.